Below, 8 T cell receptor beta chains from the same sample are listed, as sequenced in a study of CD8 T cells in ankylosing spondylitis. From the 5' RACE reads, TCRdb called clonotypes with MiXCR, one entry per CDR3 protein. In the table there are about 36,000 distinct CDR3 sequences, about an eighth of which are singletons. The specimen was synovial fluid, either unsorted or a sorted T cell fraction (not recorded which). These receptors were collected from a male donor with ankylosing spondylitis.

The table lists this clonotype with a few counts. This chain connects TRBV3-1 to TRBJ2-3, with a possible D match to TRBD2 (5 bases). CDR1 and CDR2 (germline): LGHDT, YNNKEL (reference sequence). The CDR3 length is 18 residues. Trimming left V 1 base short and J 0 bases short, with 17 bases between. The CDR3 DNA follows: TGTGCCAGCAGCCAAGGGAGGTTGAAGACGGCTAGCACAGATACGCAGTATTTT. Amino acids: CASSQGRLKTASTDTQYF.

This clonotype was seen repeatedly, ten times or more. The gene calls are TRBV20-1 and TRBJ2-7; TRBD2 matches 13 bases. The CDR3 loop spans 16 amino acids. V lost 0 bases and J lost 4; bases outside the gene matches: 6. Per germline, CDR1 DFQATT and CDR2 SNEGSKA (reference sequence). DNA of the CDR3: TGCAGTGCTAGAGAACCCTGGACTAGCGGGAGTTACGAGCAGTACTTC. Translated: CSAREPWTSGSYEQYF.

The sample holds a few counts of this clonotype. This chain links TRBV4-2 with TRBJ2-3; 8 bases are a match to TRBD2. Germline values: CDR1 LGHNA, CDR2 YNFKEQ. V gave up 0 bases and J gave up 6 bases; unmatched junction bases: 5. This CDR3 is built from 15 residues. Here the CDR3 DNA reads TGTGCCAGCAGCCAAGAAACGGGGGGGCCCGATACGCAGTATTTT. This sequence encodes CASSQETGGPDTQYF.

This clonotype has a count of ten or more. The chain joins TRBV20-1 to TRBJ2-3; weak D call: TRBD2 (6 bases). V gave up 3 bases and J gave up 4 bases, with 11 bases separating them. Germline V gene data show CDR1 as DFQATT and CDR2 as SNEGSKA (reference sequence). CDR3 length: 13 residues. CDR3 amino acids: CSARWGEADTQYF. The CDR3 DNA follows: TGCAGTGCTAGGTGGGGGGAGGCAGATACGCAGTATTTT.

A few counts support this clonotype. V and J are TRBV28 and TRBJ1-5, with 7 bases aligning to TRBD1. This CDR3 contains 16 residues. The V segment lost 5 bases and the J segment 5 bases; nucleotides outside the gene matches: 12. From germline, CDR1 is MDHEN and CDR2 SYDVKM. CDR3 coding DNA: TGTGCCAGCAGTCCGAAGACAGGGATTTGGGATCAGCCCCAGCATTTT. Its protein product is CASSPKTGIWDQPQHF.

The CDR3 DNA is TGTGCCAGCAGCTTAGTACCCCCCGGGGGTCGCTCCTACGAGCAGTACTTC. The encoded protein is CASSLVPPGGRSYEQYF. This chain joins TRBV7-9 and TRBJ2-7; D perhaps matches TRBD2 (6 bases). V lost 1 base and J 0 bases, leaving 16 bases between the germline ends. Germline CDR1 and CDR2: SEHNR and FQNEAQ (reference sequence). This CDR3 contains 17 residues.

This clonotype was found many times. V is TRBV6-2 or TRBV6-3 and J is TRBJ2-1, with 12 positions matching TRBD1. Germline V gene sequence: CDR1 MNHEY, CDR2 SVGEGT. J lost 10 bases, V lost 8 bases, and 9 bases had no gene match. CDR3 length equals 14 residues. CDR3 sequence reads: CASSGQGAYREQFF. The CDR3 nucleotides read TGTGCCAGCTCGGGACAGGGGGCCTACAGGGAGCAGTTCTTC.

The chain combines TRBV6-5 with TRBJ2-1; 10 bases are a match to TRBD2. Per the germline V gene, CDR1 is MNHEY and CDR2 is SVGAGI. The CDR3 spans 17 residues. J lost 8 bases, V lost 0 bases, and 10 bases had no gene match. The CDR3 DNA is TGTGCCAGCAGTTACTCGTATACTAGCGGGATTTACGATGAGCAGTTCTTC. It is translated as CASSYSYTSGIYDEQFF.